The rows below give T cell receptor beta chains drawn from one sample of a study of cytomegalovirus exposure and HLA in healthy donors. The method was immunoSEQ multiplex PCR; TCRdb's version includes in-frame clones alone and lacks a portion of them. This sample has about 52,000 clones, with approximately 70% found just once. Specimen: PBMCs. Receptors were obtained from a woman between 50 and 59 years old in good health and CMV-seronegative. The CDR3 runs from the conserved cysteine through the conserved F or W. A D gene is named only where the DNA matches it firmly. Clone sizes are given selectively: once, few, many, or a class where the clone is expanded.

v_gene	abundance	j_gene	d_gene	CDR3nt	CDR3aa
TRBV6-5	NA	TRBJ1-2	TRBD1	TGTGCCAGCAGTTACTTAGGGGGCCATACGGATGGCTACACCTTC	CASSYLGGHTDGYTF
TRBV7-9	few	TRBJ2-7	NA	TGTGCCAGCAGCTTATCGAGCGTTTCCTACGAGCAGTACTTC	CASSLSSVSYEQYF
TRBV28	NA	TRBJ2-7	TRBD1	TGTGCCAGCATGAGACAGGGACCCTACGAGCAGTACTTC	CASMRQGPYEQYF
TRBV27	NA	TRBJ1-1	NA	TGTGCCAGCAGTCGTCGGGAGAACACTGAAGCTTTCTTT	CASSRRENTEAFF
TRBV19	NA	TRBJ1-6	NA	TGTGCCAGTACCTCCTCCTGGGGGGGTAATTCACCCCTCCACTTT	CASTSSWGGNSPLHF
TRBV4-3	few	TRBJ2-7	NA	TGCGCCAGCAGCCAAGTTGGGTTACAGGAAAATGAGCAGTACTTC	CASSQVGLQENEQYF
TRBV7-2	once	TRBJ2-5	TRBD2	TGTGCCAGCAGCTTGCAAGCGGGGGAACAAGAGACCCAGTACTTC	CASSLQAGEQETQYF
TRBV6-1	NA	TRBJ2-7	NA	TGTGCCAGCGCAAAAGAGGGATTCTACGAGCAGTACTTC	CASAKEGFYEQYF
TRBV2	NA	TRBJ2-1	NA	TGTGCCAGCAGATCCGACGGGATCAATGAGCAGTTCTTC	CASRSDGINEQFF
TRBV6-5	NA	TRBJ1-2	NA	TGTGCCAGCAGTTACGGCAACAGTTGGGGCTACACCTTC	CASSYGNSWGYTF
TRBV29-1	NA	TRBJ1-1	NA	TGCAGCGCCTCCCCGCCGGGGAACACTGAAGCTTTCTTT	CSASPPGNTEAFF
TRBV27	NA	TRBJ1-5	NA	TGTGCCAGCAGTTTTACGGGAGGGGGTCAGCCCCAGCATTTT	CASSFTGGGQPQHF
TRBV7-2	NA	TRBJ2-7	NA	TGTGCCAGCAGCTTAAGGACTCCCCCGAGCTCCTACGAGCAGTACTTC	CASSLRTPPSSYEQYF
TRBV4-1	NA	TRBJ2-2	NA	TGCGCCAGCAGCCAAGAAGCGCAGGGGGGGGAGCTGTTTTTT	CASSQEAQGGELFF
TRBV4-1	few	TRBJ2-5	TRBD1	TGCGCCAGCAGCCAAGACGCAGGACAGGGGGCAGAGACCCAGTACTTC	CASSQDAGQGAETQYF